The entry below describes one T cell receptor beta chain. The antigen it binds to is not known. No quality values exist for individual bases; no much larger clone is one base distant. This sample is drawn from a study of blood T cell repertoires in COVID-19 (dated by TCRdb to 2018 to 2021). Study-level background: Samples from collaborators originated in the United States, Italy and Spain and spanned both the acute and convalescent phases of COVID-19. The prospective study material was composed of cDNA or gDNA derived from T cells, B-cell-depleted T cells, or PBMCs. Subjects who had been exposed to COVID-19, were actively infected with it, or had recovered from it provided the deeply sampled blood TCRbeta repertoires that made up the dataset. The repertoires were made available in a free public database intended to serve as a resource for research on the immune response to SARS-CoV-2. Samples were obtained from the ongoing ImmuneRACE study (first 160 participants) and from over a thousand subjects provided by 6 global collaborators. A de-identified subject ID, COVID-19 status, age in years and sex were almost always included in the sample metadata. Where HLA class I and class II types were available, the types were taken from metadata supplied by the sample provider, not from assay-based typing. The full study reports these points: How much clinical and demographic metadata was included differed by source and by participant, and the metadata was provided uncurated.

One collaborating source in Seattle enrolled patients during active infection and followed them longitudinally through the course of disease. Collaborating institutions collected whole blood in K2EDTA tubes following their own protocols. For TCRbeta analysis, collaborator samples were shipped as frozen whole blood, as isolated PBMCs, or as DNA extracted from either sample type. The immunoSEQ Assay, a bias-controlled multiplex PCR, was used to amplify TCRbeta CDR3 regions from genomic DNA. In the paper's pipeline: Within the assay, amplification of reference gene primers was used to estimate how many nucleated cells each sample contained. To quantify the absolute abundance of each unique TCRbeta CDR3 rearrangement, sequence reads were collapsed and filtered. For each sample, productive Simpson clonality was calculated as the square root of Simpson's diversity index across productive rearrangements. Imported from immuneACCESS, the table was reduced by TCRdb to in-frame sequences with V and J called. These copies leave out some clones; in studies compared against another copy, an unresolved V gene accounts for under half, and the cause of the remainder is not known. The V and J calls and clone size are taken from that table; D and trimming were inferred from the DNA. In this sample the table shows more than 200,000 clones, about 91% of which occur a single time. The ten largest account for around 6.5% of the sample.

Germline trimming amounts to 5 bases on V and 4 bases on J, with 9 as the count of junction bases outside the gene matches. Sequences SGHAT (CDR1) and FQNNGV (CDR2) are obtained from the germline V gene. The CDR3, from cysteine to phenylalanine, totals 17 residues. Just the 51-base CDR3 DNA is kept, in frame starting at base 1. The TCR was taken from a woman aged 30 to 39 with COVID-19, enrolled during active disease. Sequenced: peripheral blood. The sequence is built from TRBV11-2 and TRBJ2-3; 13 junctional bases match TRBD2. In nucleotide form, the sequence is TGTGCCAGCAGCCGAAGGGGGACTAGCGGGGCCTCAGATACGCAGTATTTT. Translated, it reads CASSRRGTSGASDTQYF. The full variable domain, completed from the reference TRBV11-2 and TRBJ2-3 proteins outside the CDR3, reads EAGVAQSPRYKIIEKRQSVAFWCNPISGHATLYWYQQILGQGPKLLIQFQNNGVVDDSQLPKDRFSAERLKGVDSTLKIQPAKLEDSAVYLCASSRRGTSGASDTQYFGPGTRLTVL.